This is a list of T cell receptor beta chains from one sample in a study of blood T cell repertoires in COVID-19. Libraries were prepared by immunoSEQ multiplex PCR; TCRdb keeps only in-frame clonotypes and omits some of them. The repertoire holds over 350,000 clones, with around nine tenths as singletons. Sequencing was carried out using PBMCs or T cells enriched from blood (not recorded which). The receptors here all came from a woman aged 50 to 65 who had recovered from COVID-19. CDR3s include the opening cysteine and the closing phenylalanine or tryptophan. The order of the fields is D gene, V gene, J gene, clone size, CDR3 DNA, CDR3 protein. The D gene is left open where the match is weak. Clone size is shown for a subset of rows, as once, few, many or a class of expanded clone.

>NA|TRBV2|TRBJ2-7|once
TGTGCCAGCAGTCCGGGGGAGACACCCTACGAGCAGTACTTC
CASSPGETPYEQYF
>TRBD2|TRBV11-2|TRBJ2-5|NA
TGTGCCAGCAGCCCGGGGGGGGCGGAGACCCAGTACTTC
CASSPGGAETQYF
>NA|TRBV7-9|TRBJ2-7|NA
TGTGCCAGCAGCCAAGGCCCGTCGGCTCGGGGGGCGGAGCAGTACTTC
CASSQGPSARGAEQYF
>TRBD1|TRBV18|TRBJ2-2|NA
TGTGCCAGCTCACCACAAGGACAGGGGACCGGGGAGCTGTTTTTT
CASSPQGQGTGELFF
>TRBD1|TRBV3-1/TRBV3-2|TRBJ1-1|NA
TGTGCCAGCAGCGATTGGACAGGGAGGACTGAAGCTTTCTTT
CASSDWTGRTEAFF
>NA|TRBV5-1|TRBJ1-4|NA
TGCGCCAGCAGCTTGGGGCAGATGAACCCTCTGGGAGATGAAAAACTGTTTTTT
CASSLGQMNPLGDEKLFF
>NA|TRBV5-1|TRBJ2-2|NA
TGCGCCAGCAGCTTGGGCGACTCTTCACGAACCGGGGAGCTGTTTTTT
CASSLGDSSRTGELFF
>TRBD1|TRBV7-2|TRBJ1-1|NA
TGTGCCAGCAGCTCCCGGGACAGGATTAACACTGAAGCTTTCTTT
CASSSRDRINTEAFF
>TRBD2|TRBV18|TRBJ2-1|NA
TGTGCCAGCTCCCCCAGCGGGACCTCCTACAATGAGCAGTTCTTC
CASSPSGTSYNEQFF
>TRBD1|TRBV6-5|TRBJ1-5|NA
TGTGCCAGCAGTTCTCGGGGACAGGGCAATCAGCCCCAGCATTTT
CASSSRGQGNQPQHF
>TRBD1|TRBV4-2|TRBJ1-4|NA
TGTGCCAGCAGCCGGACAGGGGGGGGAGAAAAACTGTTTTTT
CASSRTGGGEKLFF
>NA|TRBV12-3/TRBV12-4|TRBJ1-2|NA
TGTGCCATCTTAACGGAGGGCTACACCTTC
CAILTEGYTF
>NA|TRBV14|TRBJ1-3|NA
TGTGCCAGCAGCCCCTCCCAGGGGTCCTATGTTGGAAACACCATATATTTT
CASSPSQGSYVGNTIYF
>TRBD1|TRBV7-2|TRBJ1-2|NA
TGTGCCAGCAGCTTAGTCCTGGGACAGGAGTATGGCTACACCTTC
CASSLVLGQEYGYTF
>NA|TRBV30|TRBJ1-5|NA
TGTGCCTGGAGTAATGGGGGGAATCAGCCCCAGCATTTT
CAWSNGGNQPQHF
>TRBD1|TRBV6-5|TRBJ1-2|few
TGTGCCAGCGGCCAACGGACAGGGGTTGCGGTTGGCTACACCTTC
CASGQRTGVAVGYTF
>TRBD1|TRBV3-1/TRBV3-2|TRBJ1-1|NA
TGTGCCAGCAGCTCCTACCTCCCGGGACAGATGAACACTGAAGCTTTCTTT
CASSSYLPGQMNTEAFF
>TRBD1|TRBV11-3|TRBJ2-1|NA
TGTGCCAGCAGCGCCGCCGGGACAGGGGACCATGAGCAGTTCTTC
CASSAAGTGDHEQFF
>TRBD1|TRBV18|TRBJ2-3|NA
TGTGCCAGCTCACAAAACCGATCGACAGGGTCCACGCAGTATTTT
CASSQNRSTGSTQYF
>TRBD1|TRBV3-1/TRBV3-2|TRBJ1-2|few
TGTGCCAGCAGCCAAGGACAGGGAGCTGGTGGCTACACCTTC
CASSQGQGAGGYTF
>TRBD1|TRBV19|TRBJ1-5|once
TGTGCCAGCAGAGGACAGGGTAACAATCAGCCCCAGCATTTT
CASRGQGNNQPQHF
>NA|TRBV27|TRBJ2-1|NA
TGTGCCAGCAGTTTTTTCGGTGAGCAGTTCTTC
CASSFFGEQFF
>NA|TRBV4-1|TRBJ2-5|NA
TGCGCCAGCAGCCAAGAATCGCTAGCATGGGAGACCCAGTACTTC
CASSQESLAWETQYF
>TRBD1|TRBV5-8|TRBJ2-5|NA
TGTGCCAGCAGCAAGGGACAGGGGATGCGAGAGACCCAGTACTTC
CASSKGQGMRETQYF
>TRBD2|TRBV19|TRBJ2-6|NA
TGTGCCAGTAGTATATCCGGTGGGGGACTAGCGGGCACCTCTGGGGCCAACGTCCTGACTTTC
CASSISGGGLAGTSGANVLTF
>NA|TRBV3-1/TRBV3-2|TRBJ1-1|NA
TGTGCCAGCAGCCAAGACTTCCCAGGCTTGGGCACTGAAGCTTTCTTT
CASSQDFPGLGTEAFF
>TRBD1|TRBV7-2|TRBJ1-3|NA
TGTGCCAGCAGCCCGGGACAGAGCTCTGGAAACACCATATATTTT
CASSPGQSSGNTIYF
>TRBD1|TRBV6-5|TRBJ1-2|NA
TGTGCCACCAGGACAGGGGGCTGGGGCTACACCTTC
CATRTGGWGYTF
>TRBD2|TRBV9|TRBJ2-5|NA
TGTGCCAGCAGCGTAGGGGCTAGCGGGGAGACAAGAGAGACCCAGTACTTC
CASSVGASGETRETQYF
>NA|TRBV2|TRBJ1-5|NA
TGTGCCAGCAGCTCACAGGGTTTTAGCAATCAGCCCCAGCATTTT
CASSSQGFSNQPQHF
>TRBD1|TRBV24-1|TRBJ2-3|once
TGTGCCACCAGTGACCCGGACAGGGTTGCGCAGTATTTT
CATSDPDRVAQYF
>TRBD1|TRBV29-1|TRBJ1-5|NA
TGCAGCGTAGGACAGGGCAATCAGCCCCAGCATTTT
CSVGQGNQPQHF
>TRBD1|TRBV4-2|TRBJ1-2|NA
TGTGCCAGCAGCCCAGAGGGACAGGGGTATGGCTACACCTTC
CASSPEGQGYGYTF
>NA|TRBV18|TRBJ2-6|once
TGTGCCAGCTCAACCAAACAGAACTCTGGGGCCAACGTCCTGACTTTC
CASSTKQNSGANVLTF
>TRBD1|TRBV3-1/TRBV3-2|TRBJ1-2|NA
TGTGCCAGCAGCCAATATCGACAGGGGTTTTCCTATGGCTACACCTTC
CASSQYRQGFSYGYTF
>TRBD2|TRBV7-8|TRBJ2-1|NA
TGTGCCAGCAGCCCCGGGTTCGGACTAGCTCTGAATGAGCAGTTCTTC
CASSPGFGLALNEQFF
>NA|TRBV4-1|TRBJ1-4|NA
TGCGCCAGCAGCCAAGATGAACAGTCGAATGAAAAACTGTTTTTT
CASSQDEQSNEKLFF
>NA|TRBV19|TRBJ1-5|many
TGTGCCAGGGGACATAATCAGCCCCAGCATTTT
CARGHNQPQHF
>NA|TRBV4-3|TRBJ2-3|NA
TGCGCCAGCAGTCCCCGGGGTGAGCCGTCCTCGGATACGCAGTATTTT
CASSPRGEPSSDTQYF
>NA|TRBV3-1/TRBV3-2|TRBJ1-2|NA
TGTGCCAGCAGCCAAACGGCGACAGACTATGGCTACACCTTC
CASSQTATDYGYTF
>NA|TRBV4-3|TRBJ1-1|NA
TGCGCCAGCAGCCAAGTTCCGGGTCCCACTGAAGCTTTCTTT
CASSQVPGPTEAFF
>NA|TRBV4-1|TRBJ2-5|NA
TGCGCCAGCAGCCAAGTTGGACCTAGCGAGACCCAGTACTTC
CASSQVGPSETQYF
>TRBD1|TRBV7-3|TRBJ1-1|NA
TGTGCCAGCAGTTATAGTGGGACAGGTAAAGTTTTCTTT
CASSYSGTGKVFF
>NA|TRBV28|TRBJ1-1|NA
TGTGCCAGCAGTTCCCAGGGGATGAACACTGAAGCTTTCTTT
CASSSQGMNTEAFF
>NA|TRBV19|TRBJ1-2|NA
TGTGCCAGTACCAGGCAACCTAACTATGGCTACACCTTC
CASTRQPNYGYTF
>NA|TRBV6-4|TRBJ2-1|once
TGTGCCAGCAGTGACTCAACAGATGAGCAGTTCTTC
CASSDSTDEQFF
>NA|TRBV4-3|TRBJ1-5|NA
TGCGCCAGCAGCCAAGAGGGGCATCAGCCCCAGCATTTT
CASSQEGHQPQHF
>NA|TRBV3-1/TRBV3-2|TRBJ1-6|NA
TGTGCCAGCAGCAAACTCCGGGACAACAATTCACCCCTCCACTTT
CASSKLRDNNSPLHF